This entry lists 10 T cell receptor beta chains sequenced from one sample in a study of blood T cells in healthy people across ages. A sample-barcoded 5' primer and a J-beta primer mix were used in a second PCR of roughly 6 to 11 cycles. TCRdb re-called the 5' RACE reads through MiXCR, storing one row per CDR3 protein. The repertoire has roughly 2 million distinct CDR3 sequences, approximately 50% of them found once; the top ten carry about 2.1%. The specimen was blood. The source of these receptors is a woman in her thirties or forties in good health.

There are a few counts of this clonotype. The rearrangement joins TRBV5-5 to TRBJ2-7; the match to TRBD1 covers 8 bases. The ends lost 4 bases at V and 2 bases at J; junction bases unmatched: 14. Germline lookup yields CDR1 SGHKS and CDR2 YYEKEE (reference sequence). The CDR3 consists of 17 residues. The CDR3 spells CASSLLLTGENTYEQYF. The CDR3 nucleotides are TGTGCCAGCAGCCTCTTACTGACAGGGGAGAACACCTACGAGCAGTACTTC.

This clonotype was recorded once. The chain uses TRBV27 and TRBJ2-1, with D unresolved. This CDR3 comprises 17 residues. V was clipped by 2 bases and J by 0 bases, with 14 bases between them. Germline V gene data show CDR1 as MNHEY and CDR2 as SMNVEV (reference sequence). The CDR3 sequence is CASSLIPGSSSYNEQFF. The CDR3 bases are TGTGCCAGCAGTTTAATCCCAGGCTCTAGCTCCTACAATGAGCAGTTCTTC.

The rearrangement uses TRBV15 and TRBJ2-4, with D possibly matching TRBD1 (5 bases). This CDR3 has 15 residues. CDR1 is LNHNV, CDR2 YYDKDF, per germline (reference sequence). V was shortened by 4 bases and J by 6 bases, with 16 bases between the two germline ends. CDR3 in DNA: TGTGCCACCAGCATGACTCAGGGCGCTGGAAACATTCAGTACTTC. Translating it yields CATSMTQGAGNIQYF.

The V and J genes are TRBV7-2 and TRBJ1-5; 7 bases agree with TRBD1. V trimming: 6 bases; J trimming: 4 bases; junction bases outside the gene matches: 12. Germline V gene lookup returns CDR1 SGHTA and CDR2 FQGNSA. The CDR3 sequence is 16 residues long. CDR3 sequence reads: CASSSSGTVRNQPQHF. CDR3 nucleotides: TGTGCCAGCAGTTCCTCGGGGACAGTGAGGAATCAGCCCCAGCATTTT.

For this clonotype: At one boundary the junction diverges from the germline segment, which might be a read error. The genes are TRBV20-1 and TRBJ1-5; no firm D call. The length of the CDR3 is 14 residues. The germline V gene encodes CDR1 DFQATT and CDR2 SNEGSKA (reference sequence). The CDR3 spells CGASSGETNQPQHF. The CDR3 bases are TGCGGTGCTAGTTCTGGGGAAACCAATCAGCCCCAGCATTTT.

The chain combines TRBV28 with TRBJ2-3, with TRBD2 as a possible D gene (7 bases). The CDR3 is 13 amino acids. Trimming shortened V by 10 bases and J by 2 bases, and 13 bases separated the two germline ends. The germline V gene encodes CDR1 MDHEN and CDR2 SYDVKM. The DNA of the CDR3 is TGTGCCAATAGGGGGGGTACCACAGATACGCAGTATTTT. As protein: CANRGGTTDTQYF.

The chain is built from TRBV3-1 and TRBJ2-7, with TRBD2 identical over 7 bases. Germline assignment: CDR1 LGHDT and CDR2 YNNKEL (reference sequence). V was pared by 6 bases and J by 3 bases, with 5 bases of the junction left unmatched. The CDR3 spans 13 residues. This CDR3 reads CASSRAGFYEQYF. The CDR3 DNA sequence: TGTGCCAGCAGTCGAGCGGGGTTCTACGAGCAGTACTTC.

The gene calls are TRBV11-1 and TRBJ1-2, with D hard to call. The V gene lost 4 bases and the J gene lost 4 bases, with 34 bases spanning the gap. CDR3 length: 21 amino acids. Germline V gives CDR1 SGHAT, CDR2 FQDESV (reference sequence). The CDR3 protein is CASSSPRPVQRPSLFGYGYTF. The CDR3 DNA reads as TGTGCCAGCAGCTCCCCCCGGCCAGTTCAAAGGCCTTCTCTCTTCGGCTATGGCTACACCTTC. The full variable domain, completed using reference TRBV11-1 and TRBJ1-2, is EAEVAQSPRYKITEKSQAVAFWCDPISGHATLYWYRQILGQGPELLVQFQDESVVDDSQLPKDRFSAERLKGVDSTLKIQPAELGDSAMYLCASSSPRPVQRPSLFGYGYTFGSGTRLTVV.

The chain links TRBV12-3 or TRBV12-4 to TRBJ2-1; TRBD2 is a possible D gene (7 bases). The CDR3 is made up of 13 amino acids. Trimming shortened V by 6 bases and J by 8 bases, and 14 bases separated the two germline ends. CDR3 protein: CASSRGAEDEQFF. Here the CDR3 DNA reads TGTGCCAGCAGCCGGGGGGCCGAGGATGAGCAGTTCTTC.

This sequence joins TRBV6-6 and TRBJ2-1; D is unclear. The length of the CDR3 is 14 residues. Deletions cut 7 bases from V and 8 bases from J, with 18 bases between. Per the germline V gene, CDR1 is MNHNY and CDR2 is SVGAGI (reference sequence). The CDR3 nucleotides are TGTGCCAGCAATCGTCACCGACTTATCGATGAGCAGTTCTTC. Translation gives CASNRHRLIDEQFF.